In this sample, the clone carrying this T cell receptor beta chain turned up many times. The sample originates from a study of T cells in localized non-small cell lung cancer. Germline V gives CDR1 SGHNT, CDR2 YENEEA. The ends were cut back, 5 bases at V and 0 bases at J, with 16 bases in the middle. There are 16 residues in the CDR3. Using immunoSEQ multiplex PCR, the repertoire was profiled, and TCRdb retains in-frame clones only, with some absent. Of 4,500 to 5,000 clones listed, approximately 29% are singletons. The sequence was collected from a man aged 35 to 69 with stage III squamous cell lung carcinoma. The V gene is TRBV11-3, the J gene TRBJ1-1; D not certain. Specimen: lung tumor tissue, collected before any cancer treatment. For the CDR3, the DNA is TGTGCCAGCAGCACGGGTCGGAGGAAGATGAACACTGAAGCTTTCTTT. Amino acids: CASSTGRRKMNTEAFF.